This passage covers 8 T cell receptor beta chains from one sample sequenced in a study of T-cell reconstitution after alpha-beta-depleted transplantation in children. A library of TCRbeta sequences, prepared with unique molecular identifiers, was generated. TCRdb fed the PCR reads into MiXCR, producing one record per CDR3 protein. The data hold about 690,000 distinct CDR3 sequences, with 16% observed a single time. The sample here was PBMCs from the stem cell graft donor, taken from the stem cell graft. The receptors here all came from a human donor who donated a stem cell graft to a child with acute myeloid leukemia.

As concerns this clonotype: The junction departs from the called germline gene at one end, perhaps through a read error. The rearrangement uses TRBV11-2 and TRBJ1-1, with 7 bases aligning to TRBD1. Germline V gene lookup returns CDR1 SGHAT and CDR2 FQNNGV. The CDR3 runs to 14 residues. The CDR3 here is CASSFPDRAPDAFF. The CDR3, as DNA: TGTGCCAGCAGCTTTCCCGACAGGGCCCCTGACGCTTTCTTT.

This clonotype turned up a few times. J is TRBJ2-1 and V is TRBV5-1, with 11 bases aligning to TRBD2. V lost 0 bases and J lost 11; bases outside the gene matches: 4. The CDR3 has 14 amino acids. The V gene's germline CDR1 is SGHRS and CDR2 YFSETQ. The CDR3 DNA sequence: TGCGCCAGCAGCTTGGACGGGACTAGCGGAAAGCAGTTCTTC. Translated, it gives CASSLDGTSGKQFF.

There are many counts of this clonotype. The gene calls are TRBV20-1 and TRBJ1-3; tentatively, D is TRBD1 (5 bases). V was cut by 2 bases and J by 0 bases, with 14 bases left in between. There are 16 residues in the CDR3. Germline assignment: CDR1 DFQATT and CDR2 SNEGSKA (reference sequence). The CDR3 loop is CSARKGLMSSGNTIYF. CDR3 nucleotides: TGCAGTGCTAGAAAGGGACTAATGAGCTCTGGAAACACCATATATTTT.

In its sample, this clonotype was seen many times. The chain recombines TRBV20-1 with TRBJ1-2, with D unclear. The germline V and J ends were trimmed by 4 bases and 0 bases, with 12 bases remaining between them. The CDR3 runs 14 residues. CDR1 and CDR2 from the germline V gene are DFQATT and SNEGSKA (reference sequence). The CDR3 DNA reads TGCAGTGCTATCCCCGGCAGATCTAACTATGGCTACACCTTC. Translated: CSAIPGRSNYGYTF.

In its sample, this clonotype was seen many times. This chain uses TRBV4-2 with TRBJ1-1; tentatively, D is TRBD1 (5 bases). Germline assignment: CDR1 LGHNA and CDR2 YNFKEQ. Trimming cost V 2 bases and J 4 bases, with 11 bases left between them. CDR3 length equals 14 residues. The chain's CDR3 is CASSQQGGGTEAFF. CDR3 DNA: TGTGCCAGCAGCCAACAGGGAGGAGGCACTGAAGCTTTCTTT.

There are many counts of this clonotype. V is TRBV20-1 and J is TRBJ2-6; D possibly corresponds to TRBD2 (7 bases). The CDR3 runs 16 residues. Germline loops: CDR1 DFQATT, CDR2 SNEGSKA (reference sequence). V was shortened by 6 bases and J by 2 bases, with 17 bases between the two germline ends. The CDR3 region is CSAPIGGRAGANVLTF. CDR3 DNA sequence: TGCAGTGCCCCTATCGGGGGGCGCGCTGGGGCCAACGTCCTGACTTTC.

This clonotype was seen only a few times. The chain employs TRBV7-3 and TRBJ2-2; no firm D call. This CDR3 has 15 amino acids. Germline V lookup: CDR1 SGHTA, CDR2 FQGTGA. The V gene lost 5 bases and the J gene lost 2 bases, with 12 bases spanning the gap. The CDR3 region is CASSKHIPNTGELFF. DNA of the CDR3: TGTGCCAGCAGCAAGCACATCCCCAACACCGGGGAGCTGTTTTTT.

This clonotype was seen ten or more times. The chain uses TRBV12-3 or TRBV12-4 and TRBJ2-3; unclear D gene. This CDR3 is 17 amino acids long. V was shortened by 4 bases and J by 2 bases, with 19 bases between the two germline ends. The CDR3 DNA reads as TGTGCCAGCAGTTCCCTCGAACCCAAGGAAGCCACAGATACGCAGTATTTT. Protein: CASSSLEPKEATDTQYF.